These T cell receptor beta chains were read from a single sample in a study of cytomegalovirus exposure and HLA in healthy donors. TCRdb's table, derived via immunoSEQ multiplex PCR, lists solely in-frame clones and lacks some. The sample comprises more than 50,000 clones, about 93% of which are singletons, and approximately 2.1% rests with the top ten. Material: PBMCs. These receptors all stem from a man between 18 and 29 years old in good health and CMV-seronegative. The CDR3 runs from the conserved cysteine through the conserved F or W. The D gene is left open where the match is weak. The listing skips clone size in some rows; elsewhere it reads once, few, many or a size class.

clone_size,cdr3_length,d_call,v_call,j_call,cdr3_aa,cdr3_nt
.,15,.,TRBV4-3,TRBJ1-2,CASSQGVTEFYGYTF,TGCGCCAGCAGCCAAGGGGTTACAGAATTCTATGGCTACACCTTC
.,14,TRBD2,TRBV6-6,TRBJ2-7,CASSYSRTSREQYF,TGTGCCAGCAGTTACTCGAGGACTAGTCGCGAGCAGTACTTC
.,16,TRBD1,TRBV19,TRBJ2-2,CASSNSDRGYTGELFF,TGTGCCAGTAGTAATTCGGACAGGGGTTACACCGGGGAGCTGTTTTTT
.,12,.,TRBV10-3,TRBJ1-2,CAISDSVYGYTF,TGTGCCATCAGTGATTCGGTTTATGGCTACACCTTC
.,15,.,TRBV5-8,TRBJ2-2,CASSLAAGYPGELFF,TGTGCCAGCAGCTTGGCCGCGGGGTACCCCGGGGAGCTGTTTTTT
few,14,.,TRBV30,TRBJ1-2,CAWARGGGTYGYTF,TGTGCCTGGGCGCGCGGTGGCGGGACCTATGGCTACACCTTC
.,14,.,TRBV6-1,TRBJ1-2,CASSEPRDTYGYTF,TGTGCCAGCAGTGAACCGCGTGATACTTATGGCTACACCTTC
.,17,.,TRBV7-9,TRBJ2-7,CASSPLNWVQDLDEQYF,TGTGCCAGCAGCCCCCTTAATTGGGTACAGGACCTGGACGAGCAGTACTTC
.,12,.,TRBV6-6,TRBJ2-5,CASSYDGETQYF,TGTGCCAGCAGTTACGACGGGGAGACCCAGTACTTC
.,13,.,TRBV6-4,TRBJ1-2,CASSYTGQEGYTF,TGTGCCAGCAGTTATACGGGACAAGAGGGCTACACCTTC
.,17,TRBD1,TRBV18,TRBJ1-5,CASSPPGQGGSNQPQHF,TGTGCCAGCTCACCACCTGGTCAGGGGGGTAGCAATCAGCCCCAGCATTTT
.,14,.,TRBV6-5,TRBJ1-2,CASTPWQGNYGYTF,TGTGCCAGCACCCCTTGGCAGGGAAACTATGGCTACACCTTC
.,18,TRBD2,TRBV10-3,TRBJ2-1,CAISESGSGSSSYNEQFF,TGTGCCATCAGTGAGTCGGGTAGCGGGAGCTCCTCCTACAATGAGCAGTTCTTC
.,12,TRBD1,TRBV28,TRBJ2-3,CASRGQTDTQYF,TGTGCCAGCAGGGGACAGACAGATACGCAGTATTTT
.,15,.,TRBV11-2,TRBJ2-7,CASSTPTLSSYEQYF,TGTGCCAGCAGCACTCCCACCTTGAGCTCCTACGAGCAGTACTTC
.,14,.,TRBV6-5,TRBJ2-5,CASSYQGTGETQYF,TGTGCCAGCAGTTACCAGGGGACGGGCGAGACCCAGTACTTC
.,12,.,TRBV19,TRBJ1-2,CASIARVGGYTF,TGTGCCAGTATAGCCCGGGTTGGCGGCTACACCTTC
once,17,TRBD2,TRBV18,TRBJ2-1,CASSPPLAATSYNEQFF,TGTGCCAGCTCACCACCCCTAGCGGCGACCTCCTACAATGAGCAGTTCTTC
.,14,.,TRBV9,TRBJ2-3,CASSAGTSTDTQYF,TGTGCCAGCAGCGCCGGGACTAGCACAGATACGCAGTATTTT
.,16,.,TRBV9,TRBJ1-4,CASRTVMGPDNEKLFF,TGTGCCAGCAGGACTGTGATGGGGCCGGACAATGAAAAACTGTTTTTT
.,17,TRBD1,TRBV7-2,TRBJ1-5,CASSPAGGAYSNQPQHF,TGTGCCAGCAGCCCCGCAGGGGGAGCCTATAGCAATCAGCCCCAGCATTTT
once,17,.,TRBV7-9,TRBJ2-7,CASSLIAPRTTTYEQYF,TGTGCCAGCAGCTTAATTGCCCCCCGGACAACAACCTACGAGCAGTACTTC
.,16,TRBD1,TRBV28,TRBJ1-5,CASRLTGEGSNQPQHF,TGTGCCAGCAGGCTGACAGGGGAAGGGAGCAATCAGCCCCAGCATTTT
.,13,.,TRBV29-1,TRBJ1-2,CSVEQGSDYGYTF,TGCAGCGTTGAACAGGGCTCGGACTATGGCTACACCTTC
once,15,TRBD1,TRBV6-1,TRBJ1-1,CASSSTTGMNTEAFF,TGTGCCAGCAGTTCCACGACAGGGATGAACACTGAAGCTTTCTTT
.,16,TRBD1,TRBV6-1,TRBJ2-7,CASSAAGQGRVGEQYF,TGTGCCAGCAGTGCCGCTGGACAGGGAAGAGTCGGCGAGCAGTACTTC
.,17,TRBD1,TRBV5-4,TRBJ1-4,CASSLGNRQGGAEKLFF,TGTGCCAGCAGCTTGGGGAATCGACAGGGAGGAGCCGAAAAACTGTTTTTT
.,14,.,TRBV19,TRBJ2-3,CASSLTASTDTQYF,TGTGCCAGTAGTTTAACAGCAAGCACAGATACGCAGTATTTT
.,14,.,TRBV13,TRBJ2-1,CASSLAMAYNEQFF,TGTGCCAGCAGCTTAGCTATGGCCTACAATGAGCAGTTCTTC
.,16,.,TRBV1,TRBJ1-1,CTSSRPWGGALDEAFF,TGCACCAGCAGCCGGCCCTGGGGCGGGGCCCTCGACGAAGCTTTCTTT
.,14,TRBD1,TRBV4-3,TRBJ2-2,CASSQGGQGRELFF,TGCGCCAGCAGCCAAGGGGGACAGGGAAGGGAGCTGTTTTTT
.,13,TRBD2,TRBV10-2,TRBJ2-5,CASLAALWETQYF,TGCGCCAGCCTAGCGGCCCTATGGGAGACCCAGTACTTC
.,14,.,TRBV10-1,TRBJ2-2,CASSGGQGTGELFF,TGCGCCAGCAGCGGGGGGCAGGGCACCGGGGAGCTGTTTTTT
.,14,TRBD1,TRBV9,TRBJ2-1,CASQGTGSYNEQFF,TGTGCCAGCCAGGGGACAGGCTCCTACAATGAGCAGTTCTTC
.,13,.,TRBV10-2,TRBJ1-1,CASSDERNTEAFF,TGCGCCAGCAGTGACGAGAGAAACACTGAAGCTTTCTTT
.,13,TRBD2,TRBV10-1,TRBJ2-2,CASRGEGHGELFF,TGCGCCAGCCGGGGGGAGGGCCACGGGGAGCTGTTTTTT
.,18,TRBD1,TRBV7-2,TRBJ1-2,CASSPRGQGARSNYGYTF,TGTGCCAGCAGCCCGAGGGGACAGGGGGCGCGGTCTAACTATGGCTACACCTTC
.,14,TRBD2,TRBV25-1,TRBJ2-3,CATSMGGGTDTQYF,TGTGCCACTTCAATGGGGGGGGGCACAGATACGCAGTATTTT
.,17,.,TRBV7-2,TRBJ2-7,CASSSGSQTSLVYEQYF,TGTGCCAGCAGCTCAGGATCACAGACCAGCTTGGTCTACGAGCAGTACTTC
.,14,TRBD1,TRBV29-1,TRBJ2-1,CSVATGTGVGEQFF,TGCAGCGTTGCCACCGGGACAGGGGTAGGAGAGCAGTTCTTC
.,15,.,TRBV4-1,TRBJ2-7,CASSQEPTETYEQYF,TGCGCCAGCAGCCAAGAACCCACAGAAACCTACGAGCAGTACTTC
few,16,TRBD2,TRBV9,TRBJ2-3,CASSPGGKRDTDTQYF,TGTGCCAGCAGCCCCGGGGGGAAGCGGGACACAGATACGCAGTATTTT
once,17,.,TRBV7-2,TRBJ1-4,CASSLRPPEGENEKLFF,TGTGCCAGCAGCTTAAGGCCCCCGGAGGGAGAGAATGAAAAACTGTTTTTT
.,14,.,TRBV9,TRBJ1-4,CASSVGATGEKLFF,TGTGCCAGCAGCGTGGGGGCTACGGGAGAAAAACTGTTTTTT